The clone carrying this T cell receptor (beta chain) was found a few times. What it recognizes is unknown. Researchers ran the PCR with 60 Vbeta and 13 Jbeta primers. Repertoires were generated with immunoSEQ multiplex PCR, while TCRdb's copy carries only in-frame clones and drops some. The sample contains roughly 250,000 clones, about four fifths of which appear only once. The data were taken from a study of cytomegalovirus exposure and HLA in healthy donors. Germline CDR1 MNHEY, CDR2 SVGAGI. CDR3 size: 13 residues. V was pared by 6 bases and J by 6 bases, with 14 bases between. Those who donated were healthy bone marrow donors. Points from the study as a whole: In vitro, a few CMV-associated chains proved specific for CMV antigens. In an earlier analysis, in approximately 570 donors, most V segments appeared productive either ~87% or ~30% of the time. A later analysis found common viral pathogens apparently linked to several of the most significant clusters.

The chain combines TRBV6-5 with TRBJ1-1; unclear D gene. The source of this sequence is a woman aged 40-49 years in good health and CMV-seropositive. Sequencing input: PBMCs. CDR3 residues: CASSPRDQAEAFF. The CDR3 DNA follows: TGTGCCAGCAGCCCTCGAGATCAGGCTGAAGCTTTCTTT.